The 5 T cell receptor beta chains below were found in one sample sequenced in a study of cytomegalovirus exposure and HLA in healthy donors. In the PCR, 60 Vbeta and 13 Jbeta primers were used. Here immunoSEQ multiplex PCR was the method, and the copy in TCRdb shows in-frame clones only, minus some. The top ten clones hold over 2.5% of a sample with 85,000 to 100,000 clones, roughly three quarters of them seen once. The sequenced sample consisted of PBMCs. The source is a male donor in good health and CMV-seropositive.

This clone was seen a handful of times. V is TRBV9 and J is TRBJ2-1, with D possibly being TRBD1 (6 bases). There are 15 residues in the CDR3. Germline CDR1 reads SGDLS; CDR2 reads YYNGEE. V was shortened by 4 bases and J by 6 bases, with 17 bases between the two germline ends. CDR3 bases: TGTGCCAGCAGCAAACAGGGAAAGGTTCTCAATGAGCAGTTCTTC. It yields the protein CASSKQGKVLNEQFF.

The chain uses TRBV5-6 and TRBJ2-3; TRBD2 aligns across 7 bases. The junction had 12 bases not matched to a gene; V was cut back by 4 bases and J by 1 base. The CDR3 is 17 amino acids. CDR1 is SGHDT and CDR2 is YYEEEE in the germline V gene. The CDR3 loop reads CASSLIGRGGGTDTQYF. The CDR3 DNA reads TGTGCCAGCAGCCTCATAGGGAGGGGCGGGGGCACAGATACGCAGTATTTT.

The CDR3: CASSLALGDYTF. The CDR3 nucleotides read TGTGCCAGCAGCTTAGCTCTGGGGGACTACACTTTC. The gene calls are TRBV7-2 and TRBJ2-6, with 7 bases aligning to TRBD2. Germline V lookup: CDR1 SGHTA, CDR2 FQGNSA. J was trimmed by 19 bases and V by 0 bases; bases with no gene match: 6. The CDR3 contains 12 residues.

This clone appeared a single time. The chain employs TRBV5-1 and TRBJ2-3; TRBD1 might be the D (6 bases). V shed 3 bases and J shed 1 base, with 12 bases lying between them. This CDR3 contains 15 residues. Germline V lookup: CDR1 SGHRS, CDR2 YFSETQ. The chain's CDR3 is CASSWRQEGTDTQYF. The CDR3 region has the DNA TGCGCCAGCAGCTGGCGACAGGAAGGCACAGATACGCAGTATTTT.

J is TRBJ2-5 and V is TRBV30, with D perhaps matching TRBD2 (6 bases). The CDR3 contains 17 residues. Deletions cut 0 bases from V and 2 bases from J, with 19 bases between. Germline values: CDR1 GTSNPN, CDR2 SVGIG (reference sequence). Here the CDR3 DNA reads TGTGCCTGGAGTGTTTTCGGGAGCCTCGTCCGTCAAGAGACCCAGTACTTC. This encodes CAWSVFGSLVRQETQYF.